This T cell receptor (beta chain) emerged from a study of breast tumors, draining lymph nodes, adjacent tissues. Study conclusions and caveats: Luminal-like breast cancer showed significantly greater tumor-nontumor repertoire similarity than basal-like breast cancer did. Tumor TCR diversity was below lymph nodes but above nontumor tissue.

Many counts were recorded for this clonotype. Antigen: not known. TCRdb re-derived calls from the multiplex PCR reads in MiXCR, one entry per CDR3 protein. The sample includes approximately 210,000 distinct CDR3 sequences, 32% of them seen just once. The CDR3 covers 14 residues. Germline CDR1 is SGDLS and CDR2 is YYNGEE. The germline V and J ends were trimmed by 1 base and 0 bases, with 7 bases remaining between them. The lymph nodes were axillary draining lymph nodes from breast cancer patients. Sequenced material: axillary lymph node tissue. The clonotype comes from a female donor with breast cancer. Some clones in this sample may be carry-over from other donors' samples. The rearrangement uses TRBV9 and TRBJ2-5; D remains unclear. CDR3 in DNA: TGTGCCAGCAGCGTATCTACTAACCAAGAGACCCAGTACTTC. Its translation: CASSVSTNQETQYF.